These 12 T cell receptor beta chains were sequenced from one sample in a study of blood T cell repertoires in COVID-19. This table comes from immunoSEQ multiplex PCR, and its TCRdb copy is limited to in-frame clones, with some not included. Among around 260,000 clones listed, around 84% were seen once. Sequenced input: peripheral blood. The receptors here all came from an older woman with COVID-19, enrolled during active disease.

This chain uses TRBV4-3 with TRBJ2-1; 7 bases map to TRBD2. Germline assignment: CDR1 LGHNA and CDR2 YSLEER. J lost 2 bases, V lost 1 base, and 5 bases had no gene match. CDR3 length: 16 amino acids. The CDR3 sequence is CASSQGIAGTYNEQFF. The CDR3 DNA follows: TGCGCCAGCAGCCAAGGTATAGCGGGCACCTACAATGAGCAGTTCTTC.

The chain has TRBV7-2 and TRBJ2-3, with TRBD1 as a possible D gene (8 bases). Germline V lookup: CDR1 SGHTA, CDR2 FQGNSA. V was cut by 4 bases and J by 5 bases, with 19 bases left in between. The CDR3 runs 16 residues. DNA of the CDR3: TGTGCCAGCAGCTCTCTCTCAGGGGGCGGGGGAGATACGCAGTATTTT. It is translated as CASSSLSGGGGDTQYF.

The genes are TRBV6-2 or TRBV6-3 and TRBJ2-5, with D maybe TRBD2 (6 bases). In germline, CDR1 is MNHEY, CDR2 SVGEGT. Trimming removed 0 bases at V and 7 bases at J, with 12 bases between. This CDR3 region has 14 residues. The CDR3 DNA is TGTGCCAGCAGTTACTCTGGAGGGGCGGGGACCCAGTACTTC. It encodes CASSYSGGAGTQYF.

The V and J genes are TRBV4-1 and TRBJ2-7; D might be TRBD2 (7 bases). Germline CDR1 is MGHRA and CDR2 is YSYEKL. Between the trimmed V and J ends, which lost 0 bases and 9 bases, there was a span of 15 bases. This CDR3 spans 14 amino acids. CDR3 nucleotide sequence: TGCGCCAGCAGCCAAGATAGGGGGGGTCCGGGGCAGTACTTC. Translation: CASSQDRGGPGQYF.

The CDR3 DNA is TGTGCCAGCAGTTTACGACTAGCGGGAAGCGTGACTGAGCAGTTCTTC. It specifies CASSLRLAGSVTEQFF. The rearrangement links TRBV28 to TRBJ2-1; 11 bases match TRBD2. CDR3 length equals 16 residues. V shed 2 bases and J 9 bases; nucleotides not matched to a gene: 9. Germline V gene data show CDR1 as MDHEN and CDR2 as SYDVKM.

With regard to this clone: This sample also contains other DNA sequences that code for the same CDR3. The rearrangement links TRBV6-2 or TRBV6-3 to TRBJ2-1; 10 nucleotides agree with TRBD2. J lost 0 bases, V lost 4 bases, and 0 bases had no gene match. Germline lookup yields CDR1 MNHEY and CDR2 SVGEGT. CDR3 size: 15 residues. The CDR3 loop reads CASSSSGSSYNEQFF. CDR3 coding DNA: TGTGCCAGCAGTTCTAGCGGGAGCTCCTACAATGAGCAGTTCTTC.

The chain combines TRBV9 with TRBJ2-5; D perhaps matches TRBD2 (6 bases). Germline V gene sequence: CDR1 SGDLS, CDR2 YYNGEE. The germline V and J ends were trimmed by 5 bases and 0 bases, with 17 bases remaining between them. The CDR3 loop spans 16 amino acids. In DNA form, the CDR3 reads TGTGCCAGCAGTCCAGGGCGCGGGGCTTACCAAGAGACCCAGTACTTC. Translation: CASSPGRGAYQETQYF.

The table lists this clone with a few counts. V and J are TRBV14 and TRBJ1-5, with a weak D call TRBD1 (6 bases). Trimming cost V 0 bases and J 2 bases, with 14 bases left between them. Germline V gene lookup returns CDR1 SGHDN and CDR2 FVKESK. This CDR3 is built from 17 residues. CDR3 sequence reads: CASSQDGGGLGNQPQHF. The CDR3 DNA reads TGTGCCAGCAGCCAAGATGGGGGGGGCTTGGGCAATCAGCCCCAGCATTTT.

This clone was detected only once. J is TRBJ2-1 and V is TRBV5-4, with a tentative D call TRBD2 (6 bases). The germline CDR1 and CDR2 sequences are SGHNT and YYREEE (reference sequence). This CDR3 is built from 14 residues. V lost 2 bases and J lost 7, with 13 bases in between. The CDR3 protein is CASSFPGVWNEQFF. In DNA, the CDR3 is TGTGCCAGCAGCTTCCCGGGAGTGTGGAATGAGCAGTTCTTC. Full variable domain (rest looked up from reference TRBV5-4 and TRBJ2-1): ETGVTQSPTHLIKTRGQQVTLRCSSQSGHNTVSWYQQALGQGPQFIFQYYREEENGRGNFPPRFSGLQFPNYSSELNVNALELDDSALYLCASSFPGVWNEQFFGPGTRLTVL.

The chain couples TRBV29-1 to TRBJ1-1; D gene ambiguous. V lost 5 bases to trimming and J lost 7 bases, with 17 bases between them. Per the germline V gene, CDR1 is SQVTM and CDR2 is ANQGSEA. CDR3 length: 13 residues. For the CDR3, the DNA is TGCAGCGTTCCCGGCGGGGTGGTTAATGAAGCTTTCTTT. Protein sequence: CSVPGGVVNEAFF.

There are a few counts of this clone. The chain employs TRBV30 and TRBJ1-3, with D hard to call. This CDR3 has 15 residues. From germline, CDR1 is GTSNPN and CDR2 SVGIG (reference sequence). The ends were cut back, 3 bases at V and 4 bases at J, with 16 bases in the middle. The CDR3 DNA reads TGTGCCTGGAGCGGACTTATTTTGTCAGGAAACACCATATATTTT. Amino acid sequence: CAWSGLILSGNTIYF.

This rearrangement joins TRBV6-5 to TRBJ2-3; the match to TRBD2 covers 7 bases. Germline V CDR1 and CDR2: MNHEY, SVGAGI. This CDR3 is 16 amino acids long. V lost 4 bases, J lost 0 bases, and 7 bases stayed unmatched. DNA of the CDR3: TGTGCCAGCAGTTCCGTAGCGGGCTCTAGCACAGATACGCAGTATTTT. It is translated as CASSSVAGSSTDTQYF.